This T cell receptor beta chain is from a study of blood T cells in healthy people across ages. A second roughly 6 to 11 cycle PCR used barcoded and J-beta primers. MiXCR, run by TCRdb on the 5' RACE reads, gives a single entry per CDR3 protein. Among more than 650,000 distinct CDR3 sequences listed, roughly 24% were seen once. The germline CDR1 and CDR2 sequences are ENHRY and SYGVKD. The CDR3 contains 14 residues. Between the trimmed V and J ends, which lost 3 bases and 8 bases, there was a span of 16 bases. The same data also contributed to another study, on T cells of mothers and their children.

The V and J genes are TRBV10-3 and TRBJ1-2; D is perhaps TRBD1 (6 bases). The sequence derives from a boy younger than 18 in good health. Sequencing input: blood. The CDR3 DNA follows: TGTGCCATCAGTGACGGCCAGGGGACGAAGGGCTACACCTTC. Amino acid sequence: CAISDGQGTKGYTF.